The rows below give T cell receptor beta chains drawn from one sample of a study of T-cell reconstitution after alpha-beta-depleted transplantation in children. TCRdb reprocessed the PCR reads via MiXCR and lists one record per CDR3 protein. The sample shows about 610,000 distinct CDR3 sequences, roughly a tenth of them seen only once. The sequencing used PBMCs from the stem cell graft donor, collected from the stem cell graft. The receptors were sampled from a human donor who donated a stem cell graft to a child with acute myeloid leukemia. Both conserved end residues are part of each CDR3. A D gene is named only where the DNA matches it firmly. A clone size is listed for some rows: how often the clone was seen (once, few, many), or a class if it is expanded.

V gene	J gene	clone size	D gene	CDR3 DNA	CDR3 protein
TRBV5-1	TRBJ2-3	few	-	TGCGCCAGCAGCTTGGCCTCAGGGAATATCTACGATACGCAGTATTTT	CASSLASGNIYDTQYF
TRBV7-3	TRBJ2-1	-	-	TGTGCCAGCAGCCCCGTCCGGGTGACAAACAATGAGCAGTTCTTC	CASSPVRVTNNEQFF
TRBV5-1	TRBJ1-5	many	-	TGTGCCAGCAGTTCCCAGGGTGGCAATCAGCCCCAGCATTTT	CASSSQGGNQPQHF
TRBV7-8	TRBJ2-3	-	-	TGTGCCAGCAGCTTAGCGCGGAGTGACACAGATACGCAGTATTTT	CASSLARSDTDTQYF
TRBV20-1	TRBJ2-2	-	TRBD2	TGCAGTGCTAGGGGAGGGGTGCCCGGGGAGCTGTTTTTT	CSARGGVPGELFF
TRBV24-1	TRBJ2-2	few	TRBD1	TGTGCCACCAGTGTAGGGACAGGGAACGCCGGGGAGCTGTTTTTT	CATSVGTGNAGELFF
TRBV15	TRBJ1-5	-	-	TGTGCCACCAGCAGACAACAGGGCAATCAGCCCCAGCATTTT	CATSRQQGNQPQHF
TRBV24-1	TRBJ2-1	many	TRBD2	TGTGCCACCAGTGACACACTAGCGGGAAATGAGCAGTTCTTC	CATSDTLAGNEQFF
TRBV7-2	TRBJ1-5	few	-	TGTGCCAGCAGCCAGCTCTCCACTCAGCCCCAGCATTTT	CASSQLSTQPQHF
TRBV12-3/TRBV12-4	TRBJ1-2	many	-	TGTGCCAGCAGCCCCTGGGCTAACTATGGCTACACCTTC	CASSPWANYGYTF
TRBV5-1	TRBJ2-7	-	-	TGCGCCAGCAGCTTCGGAGGGATCACTACCTACGAGCAGTACTTC	CASSFGGITTYEQYF
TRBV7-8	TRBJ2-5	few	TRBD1	TGTGCCCCAGGGGGTAGCCCGGAGACCCAGTACTTC	CAPGGSPETQYF
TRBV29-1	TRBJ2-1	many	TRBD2	TGCAGCGTTCCGGGACTACTCTTTGACAATGAGCAGTTCTTC	CSVPGLLFDNEQFF
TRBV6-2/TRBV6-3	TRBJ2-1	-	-	TGTGCCAGCTCGTTTCTTCAGGGATCCTACAATGAGCAGTTCTTC	CASSFLQGSYNEQFF
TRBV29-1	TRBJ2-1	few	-	TGCAGCGTTGCTAGGAAGTCCTACAATGAGCAGTTCTTC	CSVARKSYNEQFF
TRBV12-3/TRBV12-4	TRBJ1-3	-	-	TGTGCCAGCAGTTTATTGGTGGTAGCTGGAAACACCATATATTTT	CASSLLVVAGNTIYF
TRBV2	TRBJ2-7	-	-	TGTGCCAGCAGTGTAGGCAGGGTGTACGAGCAGTACTTC	CASSVGRVYEQYF
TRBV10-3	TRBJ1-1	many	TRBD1	TGTGCCATCAATAACAGGGGGAACACTGAAGCTTTCTTT	CAINNRGNTEAFF
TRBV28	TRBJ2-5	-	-	TGTGCCAGCAGTTTTGGGGGAATGGAGACCCAGTACTTC	CASSFGGMETQYF
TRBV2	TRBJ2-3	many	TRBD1	TGTGCCAGCAGTGGAGGCCCGGGACAGGGTCAAGCAGATACGCAGTATTTT	CASSGGPGQGQADTQYF
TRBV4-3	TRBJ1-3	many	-	TGCGCCAGCAGCCAAGATATTGGGTCGGTTGGAAACACCATATATTTT	CASSQDIGSVGNTIYF
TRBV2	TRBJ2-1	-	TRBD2	TGTGCCAGCAGTAGTGGGAAGGCTAGCGGGAGGGCCAATGAGCAGTTCTTC	CASSSGKASGRANEQFF
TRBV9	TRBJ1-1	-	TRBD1	TGTGCCAGCAGCATACGACAGGGAGGCACTGAAGCTTTCTTT	CASSIRQGGTEAFF
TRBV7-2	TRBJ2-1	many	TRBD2	TGTGCCAGCAGCTTAGTACGGGAGGGCCGTGGTGAGCAGTTCTTC	CASSLVREGRGEQFF
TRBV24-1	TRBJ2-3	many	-	TGTGCCACCAGTGGTCAGGGACCAGATACGCAGTATTTT	CATSGQGPDTQYF
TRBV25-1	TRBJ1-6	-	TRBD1	TGTGCCAGCCGCAAACCGACAGGGGGAGAGAATTCACCCCTCCACTTT	CASRKPTGGENSPLHF
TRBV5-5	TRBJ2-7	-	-	TGTGCCAGCAGCTTGGCGCACCTAAGCGACGAGCAGTACTTC	CASSLAHLSDEQYF
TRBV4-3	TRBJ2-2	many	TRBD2	TGCGCCAGCAGCCAAGCTAGCGGGAACACCGGGGAGCTGTTTTTT	CASSQASGNTGELFF
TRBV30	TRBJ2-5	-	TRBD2	TGTGCCTGGAGCGGTGCTAGCGGGAGGCTTGGGGGAGAGACCCAGTACTTC	CAWSGASGRLGGETQYF
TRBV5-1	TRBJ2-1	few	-	TGCGCCAGCAGCTTGGACGTTCGGGACAGGGCTAGCGGGAGTTTGGGCAATGAGCAGTTCTTC	CASSLDVRDRASGSLGNEQFF
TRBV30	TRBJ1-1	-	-	TGTGCCTGGAGTCTCCTATTGAACACTGAAGCTTTCTTT	CAWSLLLNTEAFF
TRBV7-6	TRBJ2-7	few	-	TGTGCCAGCAGCTTAGTGTCGGGGTCTAGGGAGCAGTACTTC	CASSLVSGSREQYF
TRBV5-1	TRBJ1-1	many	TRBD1	TGCGCCAGCAGCCCGAACAGGGGGCAGGAGATTGAAGCTTTCTTT	CASSPNRGQEIEAFF
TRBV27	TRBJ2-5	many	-	TGTGCCAGCAGCCCCGGGTCCCAGTACTTC	CASSPGSQYF
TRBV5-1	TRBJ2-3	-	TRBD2	TGCGCCAGCAGACCTGGACTAGCGGGAGGGTTTGGTATGGATACGCTGTATTTT	CASRPGLAGGFGMDTLYF
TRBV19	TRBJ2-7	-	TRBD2	TGTGCCAGTAGTATGGGACTAGCGGGAGCCTTCTACGAGCAGTACTTC	CASSMGLAGAFYEQYF
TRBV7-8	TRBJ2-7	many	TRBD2	TGTGCCAGCAGCTCCCGACTAGCGGGGGCCTACGAGCAGTACTTC	CASSSRLAGAYEQYF
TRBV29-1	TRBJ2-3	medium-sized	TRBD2	TGCAGCGTTACCCGGGGGGCAGATACGCAGTATTTT	CSVTRGADTQYF
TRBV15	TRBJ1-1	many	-	TGTGCCACCAGCGCAACGGGGGGCACTGAAGCTTTCTTT	CATSATGGTEAFF
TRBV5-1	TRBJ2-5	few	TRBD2	TGCGCCAGCAGCTTTGGGGCGGGAGCGGAAGAGACCCAGTACTTC	CASSFGAGAEETQYF
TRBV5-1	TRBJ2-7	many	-	TGCGCCAGCAGCTTGGTCTTTGGTGGCGAGCAGTACTTC	CASSLVFGGEQYF
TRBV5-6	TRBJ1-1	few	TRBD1	TGTGCCAGCAGCGAACTACAGGGGGCTGAAGCTTTCTTT	CASSELQGAEAFF
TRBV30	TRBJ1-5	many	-	TGTGCCTGTACTCCGGGAGGAGATTATAGCAATCAGCCCCAGCATTTT	CACTPGGDYSNQPQHF
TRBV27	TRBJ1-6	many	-	TGTGCCAGCAGTATCAGGGTGAGGGATTCACCCCTCCACTTT	CASSIRVRDSPLHF
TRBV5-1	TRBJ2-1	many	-	TGCGCCAGCAGCTTGGGAGGTCAGGGTGAGCAGTTCTTC	CASSLGGQGEQFF
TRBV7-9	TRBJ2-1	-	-	TGTGCCAGCAGCCCCAGGTGGGACCATGAGCAGTTCTTC	CASSPRWDHEQFF
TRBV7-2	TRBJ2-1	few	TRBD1	TGTGCCAGCAACCTAGGGGGCACCTACAATGAGCAGTTCTTC	CASNLGGTYNEQFF
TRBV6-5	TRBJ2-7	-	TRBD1	TGTGCCAGCGCCCGGGGACAGAACTACGAGCAGTACTTC	CASARGQNYEQYF
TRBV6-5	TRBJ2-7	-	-	TGTGCCAGCAGTTCGAACAGGGGGGGCGAGCAGTACTTC	CASSSNRGGEQYF
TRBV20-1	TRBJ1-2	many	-	TGCAGTGCTAGAGATAAAGGAAACTATGGCTACACCTTC	CSARDKGNYGYTF
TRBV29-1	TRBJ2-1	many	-	TGCAGCGTTGGGACGAATGAGCAGTTCTTC	CSVGTNEQFF
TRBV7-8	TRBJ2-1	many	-	TGTGCCAGCAGCATTCAGGGGAGTGAGCAGTTCTTC	CASSIQGSEQFF
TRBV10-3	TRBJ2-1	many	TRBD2	TGTGCCATCACTAGGACTAGCGGCTACAATGAGCAGTTCTTC	CAITRTSGYNEQFF
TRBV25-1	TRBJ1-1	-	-	TGTGCCAGCAGACGGAAAGGCTCGGACACTGAAGCTTTCTTT	CASRRKGSDTEAFF
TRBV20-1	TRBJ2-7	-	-	TGCAGTGCTAGGACAGCTAACTACGAGCAGTACTTC	CSARTANYEQYF
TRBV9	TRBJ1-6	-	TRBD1	TGTGCCAGCAGCGCGACAGGGGTTTACTCACCCCTCCACTTT	CASSATGVYSPLHF
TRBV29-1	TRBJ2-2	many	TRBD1	TGCAGCGTTCCGGGACAGGTACTCACCGGGGAGCTGTTTTTT	CSVPGQVLTGELFF
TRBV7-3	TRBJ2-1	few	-	TGTGCCAGCAGCTTAATCGGTCTAGCCGATGAGCAGTTCTTC	CASSLIGLADEQFF
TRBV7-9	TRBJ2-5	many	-	TGTGCCAGCAGCTACGGACAGCAAGAGACCCAGTACTTC	CASSYGQQETQYF
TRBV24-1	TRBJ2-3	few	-	TGTGCCACCAGTGATTCCGGCCCCACAGATACGCAGTATTTT	CATSDSGPTDTQYF